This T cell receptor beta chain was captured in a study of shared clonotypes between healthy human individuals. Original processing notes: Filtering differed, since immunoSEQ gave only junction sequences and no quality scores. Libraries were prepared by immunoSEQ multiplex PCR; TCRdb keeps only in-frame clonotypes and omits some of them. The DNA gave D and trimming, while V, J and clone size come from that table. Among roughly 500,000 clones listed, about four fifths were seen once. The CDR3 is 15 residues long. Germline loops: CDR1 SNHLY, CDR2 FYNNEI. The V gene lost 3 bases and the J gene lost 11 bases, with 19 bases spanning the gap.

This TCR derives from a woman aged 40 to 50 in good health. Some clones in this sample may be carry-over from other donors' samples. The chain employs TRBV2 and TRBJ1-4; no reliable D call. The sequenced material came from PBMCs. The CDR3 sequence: CASSEGTATFGKLFF. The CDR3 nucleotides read TGTGCCAGCAGTGAGGGTACAGCCACTTTTGGGAAACTGTTTTTT.